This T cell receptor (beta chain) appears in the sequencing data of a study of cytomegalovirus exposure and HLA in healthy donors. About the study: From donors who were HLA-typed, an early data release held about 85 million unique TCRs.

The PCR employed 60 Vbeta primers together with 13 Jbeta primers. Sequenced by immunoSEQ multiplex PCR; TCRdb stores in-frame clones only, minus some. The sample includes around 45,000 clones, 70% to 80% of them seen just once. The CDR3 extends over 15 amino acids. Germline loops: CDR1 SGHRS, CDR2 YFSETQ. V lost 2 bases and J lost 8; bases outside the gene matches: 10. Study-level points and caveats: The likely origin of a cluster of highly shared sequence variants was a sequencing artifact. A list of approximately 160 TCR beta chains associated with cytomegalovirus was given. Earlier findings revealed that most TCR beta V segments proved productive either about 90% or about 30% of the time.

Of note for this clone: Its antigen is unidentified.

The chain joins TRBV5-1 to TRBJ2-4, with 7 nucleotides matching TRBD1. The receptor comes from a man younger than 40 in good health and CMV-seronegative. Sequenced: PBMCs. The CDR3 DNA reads TGCGCCAGCAGCTTTAAGGGGGCAGGGGTGTACATTCAGTACTTC. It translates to CASSFKGAGVYIQYF.